The 5 T cell receptor beta chains reported below all come from one sample, sequenced in a study of blood T cell repertoires in COVID-19. Using immunoSEQ multiplex PCR, the repertoire was profiled, and TCRdb retains in-frame clones only, with some absent. Seen here are around 55,000 clones, roughly 85% observed once, and the top ten hold roughly 12%. The sample consisted of peripheral blood. The receptors here all came from a human donor in a cohort sampled during active COVID-19.

A few counts support this clone. V and J are TRBV28 and TRBJ1-5; D uncertain. The V and J ends lost 6 bases and 3 bases respectively, with 18 bases between them. The CDR3 length is 16 residues. The V gene's germline CDR1 is MDHEN and CDR2 SYDVKM. This chain's CDR3 is CASSPISTGYNQPQHF. The CDR3 DNA reads TGTGCCAGCAGCCCCATCTCCACGGGTTACAATCAGCCCCAGCATTTT. Supplemented by reference TRBV28 and TRBJ1-5, the full variable domain reads DVKVTQSSRYLVKRTGEKVFLECVQDMDHENMFWYRQDPGLGLRLIYFSYDVKMKEKGDIPEGYSVSREKKERFSLILESASTNQTSMYLCASSPISTGYNQPQHFGDGTRLSIL.

The chain links TRBV27 to TRBJ1-2; the match to TRBD1 covers 8 bases. J was trimmed by 5 bases and V by 6 bases; bases with no gene match: 8. This CDR3 has 14 residues. Germline V gives CDR1 MNHEY, CDR2 SMNVEV (reference sequence). CDR3 coding DNA: TGTGCCAGCAGCCTCCAGGGGGCCGAATATGGCTACACCTTC. It codes for CASSLQGAEYGYTF.

The chain carries TRBV24-1 and TRBJ1-1; TRBD1 is a possible D gene (5 bases). CDR1 is KGHDR, CDR2 SFDVKD, per germline. The CDR3 consists of 16 residues. Trimming cost V 5 bases and J 6 bases, with 21 bases left between them. This CDR3 reads CATSGGDGYGGAEAFF. CDR3 coding DNA: TGTGCCACCAGTGGGGGGGACGGGTACGGCGGGGCTGAAGCTTTCTTT.

This clone appeared a single time. The chain couples TRBV5-1 to TRBJ1-5, with TRBD1 identical over 8 bases. The CDR3 totals 17 residues. The V segment lost 4 bases and the J segment 1 base; nucleotides outside the gene matches: 10. Germline CDR1 reads SGHRS; CDR2 reads YFSETQ. Here the CDR3 reads CASSLGQGEGSNQPQHF. The CDR3 bases are TGCGCCAGCAGCCTTGGACAGGGAGAAGGGAGCAATCAGCCCCAGCATTTT. The variable domain in full, completed from reference TRBV5-1 and TRBJ1-5, reads KAGVTQTPRYLIKTRGQQVTLSCSPISGHRSVSWYQQTPGQGLQFLFEYFSETQRNKGNFPGRFSGRQFSNSRSEMNVSTLELGDSALYLCASSLGQGEGSNQPQHFGDGTRLSIL.

The chain employs TRBV7-3 and TRBJ2-7; no firm D call. Trimming cost V 3 bases and J 6 bases, with 12 bases left between them. CDR3 length: 13 amino acids. The germline CDR1 and CDR2 sequences are SGHTA and FQGTGA. CDR3 sequence (DNA): TGTGCCAGCAGCTTGAATGGGTGGGCCGAGCAGTACTTC. Translating it yields CASSLNGWAEQYF.